This TCR beta chain originates from a study of cytomegalovirus exposure and HLA in healthy donors. Across the whole study: The 500 to 750 first-cohort repertoires and the approximately 110 validation repertoires shared the same platform, a later analysis reported.

The assay was immunoSEQ multiplex PCR, and TCRdb's table has in-frame clones only and misses some. The table includes 140,000 to 150,000 clones, about nine tenths detected once. A remark on this clone: Its specificity is unknown.

General study points: Most TCR sequences proved rare, with some public TCRs found in many donors.

What was sequenced was PBMCs. This receptor was obtained from a man aged 18-30 years in good health and CMV-seronegative.

The CDR3 DNA reads as TGCGCCAGCAGCCAGGAACAGGTGGGAGAGACCCAGTACTTC. Residues: CASSQEQVGETQYF. This rearrangement joins TRBV4-1 to TRBJ2-5, with a possible D match to TRBD1 (5 bases). Germline-derived CDR1 and CDR2 are MGHRA and YSYEKL. This CDR3 region has 14 residues. The ends were cut back, 3 bases at V and 4 bases at J, with 12 bases in the middle.